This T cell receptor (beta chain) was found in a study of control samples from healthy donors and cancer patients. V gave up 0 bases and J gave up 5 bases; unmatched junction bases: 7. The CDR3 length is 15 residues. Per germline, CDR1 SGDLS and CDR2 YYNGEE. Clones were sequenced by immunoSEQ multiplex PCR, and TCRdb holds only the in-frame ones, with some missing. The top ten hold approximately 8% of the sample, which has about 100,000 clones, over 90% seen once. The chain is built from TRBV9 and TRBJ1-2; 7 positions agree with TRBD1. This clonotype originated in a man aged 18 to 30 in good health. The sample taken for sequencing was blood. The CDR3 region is CASSVGQGNLYGYTF. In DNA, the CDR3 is TGTGCCAGCAGCGTAGGACAGGGAAATTTATATGGCTACACCTTC.